The sequence of this TCR beta chain was determined in a study of blood T cell repertoires in COVID-19. Across the study: Nucleic acid was either cDNA or gDNA, and it came from T cells, B-cell-depleted T cells, or PBMCs.

Some clones are missing from TCRdb's copy, which holds only in-frame ones; the method was immunoSEQ multiplex PCR. Among about 240,000 clones listed, about four fifths were seen once. The CDR3 contains 16 residues. V shed 3 bases and J 4 bases; nucleotides not matched to a gene: 12. CDR1 is SGHDT, CDR2 YYEEEE, per germline. V usage is TRBV5-6 and J usage is TRBJ1-1; 7 nucleotides line up with TRBD1. The sequenced sample consisted of peripheral blood. This TCR was recovered from a woman older than 75 with acute or convalescent COVID-19. In DNA form, the CDR3 reads TGTGCCAGCAGCTCTGACAGGGTGATATATACCACTGAAGCTTTCTTT. Its translation is CASSSDRVIYTTEAFF.